This is a list of T cell receptor beta chains from one sample in a study of cytomegalovirus exposure and HLA in healthy donors. Data came from immunoSEQ multiplex PCR; TCRdb stores just in-frame clones and leaves some out. In the table there are roughly 150,000 clones, roughly 80% of which are singletons. The sample consisted of PBMCs. The receptor source for this set is a man aged 45 to 65 in good health and CMV-seropositive. Each CDR3 is given with its conserved first and last residue. Fields, in order: V gene, J gene, clone size, D gene, CDR3 DNA, CDR3 protein. D genes are given only for firm matches. Clone size appears in some rows only: once, few, many, or a class for an expanded clone.

>TRBV19|TRBJ1-5|-|-
TGTGCCAGTAGTTCTCAGGGTATGGGCAATCAGCCCCAGCATTTT
CASSSQGMGNQPQHF
>TRBV21-1|TRBJ1-5|-|-
TGTGCCACCGGGAGCCAGGGAGGGGATCAGCCCCAGCATTTT
CATGSQGGDQPQHF
>TRBV10-3|TRBJ2-3|few|TRBD2
TGTGCCATCAGAACTCCTAGCGGGGGGGCCGCAGATACGCAGTATTTT
CAIRTPSGGAADTQYF
>TRBV10-3|TRBJ2-5|once|-
TGTGCCATCAGTGATAGCGAGAAAGAGACCCAGTACTTC
CAISDSEKETQYF
>TRBV9|TRBJ2-3|once|-
TGTGCCAGCACCGGTAGCGGTAGCACAGATACGCAGTATTTT
CASTGSGSTDTQYF
>TRBV5-1|TRBJ2-1|-|TRBD2
TGCGCCAGCAGCTTGGGTAGCGGGGGTGGTAATGAGCAGTTCTTC
CASSLGSGGGNEQFF
>TRBV11-3|TRBJ2-2|-|-
TGTGCCAGCAGCAATACAGGGACCGGGGAGCTGTTTTTT
CASSNTGTGELFF
>TRBV7-9|TRBJ2-3|-|-
TGTGCCAGCAGCCGAGAGACAGATACGCAGTATTTT
CASSRETDTQYF
>TRBV5-6|TRBJ2-7|-|-
TGTGCCAGCAGCTTGGCCCAGGGGACCGGAGGGCAGTACTTC
CASSLAQGTGGQYF
>TRBV5-1|TRBJ1-1|-|TRBD1
TGCGCCAGCAGCTCCCCGATTAATTTGACAGGGGGCGCAGGCTCTGAAGCTTTCTTT
CASSSPINLTGGAGSEAFF
>TRBV25-1|TRBJ1-6|-|-
TGTGCCAGCAGTGAATTAAGGACAGCAAATTCACCCCTCCACTTT
CASSELRTANSPLHF
>TRBV25-1|TRBJ1-6|-|-
TGTGCCAGCAGTGAACGCCCAGGTTTCTCACCCCTCCACTTT
CASSERPGFSPLHF
>TRBV20-1|TRBJ1-2|once|-
TGCAGTGCTAGGGAGAACTATGGCTACACCTTC
CSARENYGYTF
>TRBV6-1|TRBJ1-4|-|-
TGTGCCAGCAGTGAACAGGTTGTTAATGAAAAACTGTTTTTT
CASSEQVVNEKLFF
>TRBV19|TRBJ1-4|-|-
TGTGCCAGTAGTGTCTCCTTGGGGCAGCCAACTAATGAAAAACTGTTTTTT
CASSVSLGQPTNEKLFF
>TRBV6-5|TRBJ2-2|once|TRBD1
TGTGCCAGCAGTCGACAGGGTGCCGGGGAGCTGTTTTTT
CASSRQGAGELFF
>TRBV4-3|TRBJ2-7|-|-
TGCGCCAGCAGCCAAGATCTCAGCCACACCCCAGGCTACGAGCAGTACTTC
CASSQDLSHTPGYEQYF
>TRBV7-9|TRBJ2-7|-|TRBD1
TGTGCCAGCAGTTATGACAGGGGACCCTACGAGCAGTACTTC
CASSYDRGPYEQYF
>TRBV10-3|TRBJ2-5|-|TRBD2
TGTGCCATCAGAAAAGGACTAGCGGAGCAAGAGACCCAGTACTTC
CAIRKGLAEQETQYF
>TRBV10-3|TRBJ2-5|-|TRBD2
TGTGCCATCAGTGATTCTGGACTAGCGGGGGGAGAGACCCAGTACTTC
CAISDSGLAGGETQYF
>TRBV6-5|TRBJ2-7|few|TRBD2
TGTGCCAGCTCCCGGGCTAGCGGGCTGTACGAGCAGTACTTC
CASSRASGLYEQYF
>TRBV5-1|TRBJ1-2|-|-
TGCGCCAGCAGCTTGGAGAGAGCGGGTAGTGGCTACACCTTC
CASSLERAGSGYTF
>TRBV6-5|TRBJ1-3|-|-
TGTGCCAGCAGGCGAGGGTTTTCTGGAAACACCATATATTTT
CASRRGFSGNTIYF
>TRBV7-2|TRBJ2-7|few|TRBD1
TGTGCCAGCAGCTCACCGGGGACAGGGAGGTACGAGCAGTACTTC
CASSSPGTGRYEQYF
>TRBV5-4|TRBJ2-2|-|TRBD2
TGTGCCAGCAGCCGGGAGAGCGGGGGGGGGACCGGGGAGCTGTTTTTT
CASSRESGGGTGELFF
>TRBV2|TRBJ2-1|-|-
TGTGCCAGCACCGGGGGATGGAACAATGAGCAGTTCTTC
CASTGGWNNEQFF
>TRBV9|TRBJ2-3|-|TRBD2
TGTGCCAGCAGCGCTGGGGCTAGCGGGAATACGCAGTATTTT
CASSAGASGNTQYF
>TRBV5-1|TRBJ2-3|-|TRBD1
TGCGCCAGCAGCCCAGGACAGGGCCCCGGAGATACGCAGTATTTT
CASSPGQGPGDTQYF
>TRBV10-3|TRBJ2-7|-|-
TGTGCCATCAGTGAGTCGGCAGGCTCCTACGAGCAGTACTTC
CAISESAGSYEQYF
>TRBV5-1|TRBJ1-6|-|-
TGCGCCAGCAGCCCCTTAGAACCAACCGGTAATTCACCCCTCCACTTT
CASSPLEPTGNSPLHF
>TRBV2|TRBJ2-7|-|TRBD2
TGTGCCAGCAGTGCAGGGACTAGCGGGGTAATAGGCGAGCAGTACTTC
CASSAGTSGVIGEQYF
>TRBV6-1|TRBJ2-1|-|-
TGTGCCAGCAGTGGACATCTAAACAATGAACAGTTCTTC
CASSGHLNNEQFF
>TRBV5-1|TRBJ1-1|-|TRBD1
TGCGCCAGCAGCCTCCAGGGACAGGGGGCCAACACTGAAGCTTTCTTT
CASSLQGQGANTEAFF
>TRBV5-1|TRBJ1-6|-|-
TGCGCCAGCAGTGACGGGGCGGGGAATTCACCCCTCCACTTT
CASSDGAGNSPLHF
>TRBV5-5|TRBJ2-3|-|TRBD1
TGTGCCAGCAGCTTGGAACAGGGGGATACGCAGTATTTT
CASSLEQGDTQYF
>TRBV7-2|TRBJ2-3|once|-
TGTGCCAGCGGGACACGGACGCTCTCGGCAGATACGCAGTATTTT
CASGTRTLSADTQYF
>TRBV14|TRBJ1-5|once|-
TGTGCCAGCAGCCTGCGACAGGATAGCAATCAGCCCCAGCATTTT
CASSLRQDSNQPQHF
>TRBV5-1|TRBJ1-4|-|-
TGCGCCAGCAGCTTGGACAGGGTGGATGAAAAACTGTTTTTT
CASSLDRVDEKLFF
>TRBV5-6|TRBJ1-2|-|-
TGTGCCAGCAGCTTCCCGGGACATAACTATGGCTACACCTTC
CASSFPGHNYGYTF
>TRBV29-1|TRBJ2-7|-|-
TGCAGCGTCTTGGGACTGAGCTCCTACGAGCAGTACTTC
CSVLGLSSYEQYF
>TRBV7-2|TRBJ2-5|few|-
TGTGCCAGCAGCTTAGGAGGCAGACTGCACTTC
CASSLGGRLHF
>TRBV7-7|TRBJ2-2|-|-
TGTGCTAGCAGCCTCAGGGTCACCGGGGAGCTGTTTTTT
CASSLRVTGELFF
>TRBV11-3|TRBJ2-7|few|TRBD2
TGTGCCAGCAGCCCCGGGACTAGCGGGGCCCTAAACGAGCAGTACTTC
CASSPGTSGALNEQYF
>TRBV12-5|TRBJ2-6|-|TRBD1
TGTGCTAGTGGGATACCCGGGACAGGGAACGGGGCCAACGTCCTGACTTTC
CASGIPGTGNGANVLTF
>TRBV27|TRBJ2-1|-|-
TGTGCCAGTCTCCGGGCAGGGTCCTACAATGAGCAGTTCTTC
CASLRAGSYNEQFF
>TRBV29-1|TRBJ2-6|few|TRBD1
TGCAGCGTCCTAGGGGGACAGGGGAGCTCTGGGGCCAACGTCCTGACTTTC
CSVLGGQGSSGANVLTF
>TRBV7-9|TRBJ2-5|-|TRBD2
TGTGCCAGCAGCTTAACGGGACTAGCGGGGGGATTGACCCAGTACTTC
CASSLTGLAGGLTQYF
>TRBV9|TRBJ2-3|-|TRBD2
TGTGCCAGTACACCCCGACTAGCGGACGGCACAGATACGCAGTATTTT
CASTPRLADGTDTQYF